This is a list of T cell receptor beta chains from one sample in a study of T cell repertoires in cytomegalovirus infection. No cognate antigen is known for these TCRs. Using its own MiXCR run on the reads, TCRdb lists one record per CDR3 protein. Seen here are approximately 910,000 distinct CDR3 sequences, less than 35% observed once, and the top ten hold more than 13%. The input for sequencing was cultured CD8+ T cells from PBMCs, taken from culture after CMV antigen stimulation. Receptor source: a human donor in good health (CMV status not recorded). Some clones in this sample may be carry-over from other donors' samples. CDR3s include the opening cysteine and the closing phenylalanine or tryptophan. A D gene is named only where the DNA matches it firmly. A clone size is listed for some rows: how often the clone was seen (once, few, many), or a class if it is expanded.

v_gene	d_gene	j_gene	abundance	len	CDR3aa	CDR3nt
TRBV7-6	-	TRBJ1-6	many	16	CASSLNKSGDRSPLHF	TGTGCCAGCAGCTTAAATAAGTCCGGGGATCGTTCACCCCTCCACTTT
TRBV7-8	TRBD2	TRBJ2-3	many	20	CASSLGSGPGGDSSTDTQYF	TGTGCCAGCAGCTTAGGATCGGGCCCGGGGGGGGATTCTAGCACAGATACGCAGTATTTT
TRBV12-3/TRBV12-4	-	TRBJ2-3	-	16	CASSPRAGGGRDTQYF	TGTGCCAGCAGTCCGCGGGCTGGCGGGGGCAGGGATACGCAGTATTTT
TRBV6-1	TRBD1	TRBJ1-6	few	17	CASSPPPGTGVNSPLHF	TGTGCCAGCAGTCCTCCCCCCGGGACAGGAGTCAATTCACCCCTCCACTTT
TRBV7-2	TRBD2	TRBJ2-1	many	16	CASSLVSSGVYNEQFF	TGTGCCAGCAGCTTAGTGTCTAGCGGGGTGTACAATGAGCAGTTCTTC
TRBV29-1	-	TRBJ1-2	-	13	CSVRATVNYGYTF	TGCAGCGTTCGGGCAACGGTTAACTATGGCTACACCTTC
TRBV7-2	TRBD1	TRBJ2-2	many	15	CASSVGTGGDGELFF	TGTGCCAGCAGCGTGGGGACAGGGGGCGACGGGGAGCTGTTTTTT
TRBV10-3	TRBD1	TRBJ1-1	many	14	CAISDEGADTEAFF	TGTGCCATCAGTGACGAGGGGGCGGACACTGAAGCTTTCTTT
TRBV5-4	-	TRBJ1-2	-	14	CASSWKGDFSGYTF	TGTGCCAGCAGCTGGAAGGGGGATTTCTCTGGCTACACCTTC
TRBV5-1	-	TRBJ1-2	-	13	CASSQGLEPGYTF	TGCGCCAGCAGCCAAGGACTGGAACCCGGCTACACCTTC
TRBV12-3/TRBV12-4	-	TRBJ1-1	many	14	CASSTDRSNTEAFF	TGTGCCAGCAGCACAGACAGGTCGAACACTGAAGCTTTCTTT